This is a list of T cell receptor beta chains from one sample in a study of blood T cell repertoires in COVID-19. Only in-frame clones appear in the TCRdb table, and some are missing; sequencing was by immunoSEQ multiplex PCR. The sample carries about 220,000 clones, about 80% recorded once. The sequenced sample consisted of peripheral blood. All receptors derive from a woman between 25 and 40 years old who had recovered from COVID-19. Both conserved end residues are part of each CDR3. A D gene is named only where the DNA matches it firmly. The listing skips clone size in some rows; elsewhere it reads once, few, many or a size class.

cdr3_nt: TGTGCCAGGTCACAGTACAATGAGCAGTTCTTC
cdr3_aa: CARSQYNEQFF
j_call: TRBJ2-1
clone_size: few
v_call: TRBV30
d_call: -

cdr3_nt: TGCGCCAGCAGTGAGTCGGGAGGGCTGAACACTGAAGCTTTCTTT
cdr3_aa: CASSESGGLNTEAFF
j_call: TRBJ1-1
clone_size: -
v_call: TRBV10-2
d_call: -

cdr3_nt: TGTGCCATCAGTGATGGACTAGCAAAGACCCAGTACTTC
cdr3_aa: CAISDGLAKTQYF
j_call: TRBJ2-5
clone_size: once
v_call: TRBV10-3
d_call: TRBD2

cdr3_nt: TGTGCCAGCAGCGTAGGGACCCCAGGAGGGGGGGCTGAAGCTTTCTTT
cdr3_aa: CASSVGTPGGGAEAFF
j_call: TRBJ1-1
clone_size: -
v_call: TRBV9
d_call: -

cdr3_nt: TGCGCCAGCAGCTTCGGTAGGACCCCGGGCGGGGACACCATATATTTT
cdr3_aa: CASSFGRTPGGDTIYF
j_call: TRBJ1-3
clone_size: -
v_call: TRBV5-1
d_call: -

cdr3_nt: TGTGCCAGCAGTTTCCGGGGACTAGCGGGCCACGAGCAGTACTTC
cdr3_aa: CASSFRGLAGHEQYF
j_call: TRBJ2-7
clone_size: -
v_call: TRBV27
d_call: TRBD2

cdr3_nt: TGTGCCAGCAGCCAAGCAGGGCTAAACACTGAAGCTTTCTTT
cdr3_aa: CASSQAGLNTEAFF
j_call: TRBJ1-1
clone_size: -
v_call: TRBV3-1/TRBV3-2
d_call: -

cdr3_nt: TGTGCCAGCAGACTCTCCGGGACAGGGGGCTATGAGCAGTTCTTC
cdr3_aa: CASRLSGTGGYEQFF
j_call: TRBJ2-1
clone_size: -
v_call: TRBV28
d_call: TRBD1

cdr3_nt: TGTGCCAGCAGCTCCCTAGCGGGAGAGTACAATGAGCAGTTCTTC
cdr3_aa: CASSSLAGEYNEQFF
j_call: TRBJ2-1
clone_size: once
v_call: TRBV7-8
d_call: TRBD2

cdr3_nt: TGTGCCAGTGCTAGGACAGCCTCACGAGAGACCCAGTACTTC
cdr3_aa: CASARTASRETQYF
j_call: TRBJ2-5
clone_size: -
v_call: TRBV19
d_call: -

cdr3_nt: TGTGCCAGTAGTACCCTGTACAGGGAGGGCACTGAAGCTTTCTTT
cdr3_aa: CASSTLYREGTEAFF
j_call: TRBJ1-1
clone_size: -
v_call: TRBV19
d_call: -

cdr3_nt: TGTGCCAGCCATAAGGCGCTAGCGGTTCCAGATACGCAGTATTTT
cdr3_aa: CASHKALAVPDTQYF
j_call: TRBJ2-3
clone_size: -
v_call: TRBV2
d_call: TRBD2

cdr3_nt: TGTGCCAGCAGCACGACGGGAGACGGACTTGAGCAGTTCTTC
cdr3_aa: CASSTTGDGLEQFF
j_call: TRBJ2-1
clone_size: -
v_call: TRBV7-7
d_call: -

cdr3_nt: TGTGCCAGCAGTGAATTGCCAGGGGGCAACACCGGGGAGCTGTTTTTT
cdr3_aa: CASSELPGGNTGELFF
j_call: TRBJ2-2
clone_size: -
v_call: TRBV6-1
d_call: TRBD1

cdr3_nt: TGTGCCAGCAGTTTAGGGCAGGGAACCTATGGCTACACCTTC
cdr3_aa: CASSLGQGTYGYTF
j_call: TRBJ1-2
clone_size: -
v_call: TRBV28
d_call: -

cdr3_nt: TGCGCCAGCAGTCCCGGACCGACGCGCGGGATAGGAACAGATACGCAGTATTTT
cdr3_aa: CASSPGPTRGIGTDTQYF
j_call: TRBJ2-3
clone_size: -
v_call: TRBV5-1
d_call: -

cdr3_nt: TGTGCCAGCAGTCCGGACAGGAAAACAGATACGCAGTATTTT
cdr3_aa: CASSPDRKTDTQYF
j_call: TRBJ2-3
clone_size: -
v_call: TRBV27
d_call: TRBD1

cdr3_nt: TGTGCCAGCAGCCCCTCGCAGGGACAGGGGAATTCACCCCTCCACTTT
cdr3_aa: CASSPSQGQGNSPLHF
j_call: TRBJ1-6
clone_size: -
v_call: TRBV4-2
d_call: TRBD1

cdr3_nt: TGTGCCAGCAGTTCTGGGACAGGGACCTACGAGCAGTACTTC
cdr3_aa: CASSSGTGTYEQYF
j_call: TRBJ2-7
clone_size: -
v_call: TRBV6-5
d_call: TRBD1

cdr3_nt: TGCGCCAGCAGAGGGCGGAGGGGGCGGGATACGCAGTATTTT
cdr3_aa: CASRGRRGRDTQYF
j_call: TRBJ2-3
clone_size: -
v_call: TRBV10-1
d_call: -

cdr3_nt: TGTGCCAGCAGGACGGGACAGGCTAATGGCGAGCAGTTCTTC
cdr3_aa: CASRTGQANGEQFF
j_call: TRBJ2-1
clone_size: once
v_call: TRBV27
d_call: TRBD1

cdr3_nt: TGTGCCAGCAGTATGAAACTGGGACTAGCCCTGCACGAGCAGTACTTC
cdr3_aa: CASSMKLGLALHEQYF
j_call: TRBJ2-7
clone_size: -
v_call: TRBV6-6
d_call: TRBD2

cdr3_nt: TGTGCCAGCACATTTCAAGAGACCCAGTACTTC
cdr3_aa: CASTFQETQYF
j_call: TRBJ2-5
clone_size: -
v_call: TRBV18
d_call: -